This T cell receptor (beta chain) was sequenced during a study of CD8 T cells in Susac syndrome. Findings and caveats of the study: By the study's own acknowledgment, its TCR sequencing and HLA analysis included relatively few individuals.

Details on this clonotype: As yet, its antigen is unknown.

The CDR3 has 13 amino acids. Per the germline V gene, CDR1 is MNHEY and CDR2 is SMNVEV (reference sequence). V gave up 11 bases and J gave up 4 bases, with 16 bases separating them. The patients serving as multiple sclerosis controls were treatment-naive. They had stable or active relapsing-remitting disease and fulfilled revised McDonald criteria. With random hexamers, roughly 0.45 to 1 ug RNA was reverse transcribed. TCRdb analysed the immunoSEQ multiplex PCR reads with MiXCR anew, one entry per CDR3 protein. The table shows about 440,000 distinct CDR3 sequences, with approximately 85% occurring only once.

Sequencing was performed on CD8+ T cells from PBMCs. The J gene is TRBJ2-3, the V gene TRBV27; possibly TRBD1 or TRBD2 for D (7 bases each). The sequence derives from a human donor with multiple sclerosis. The CDR3 DNA is TGTGCCTCTAGGGGAGGGGGCGCAGATACGCAGTATTTT. Protein: CASRGGGADTQYF.